A single sample gave rise to the 28 T cell receptor beta chains below, sequenced in a study of CD8 T cells in Susac syndrome. It was with random hexamers that 0.5 to 1 ug RNA was reverse transcribed. TCRdb redid the calling of the immunoSEQ multiplex PCR reads with MiXCR, one entry per CDR3 protein. The sample includes 71,000 or so distinct CDR3 sequences, roughly 93% of them seen just once. Input material: CD4+ T cells from PBMCs. The source of these receptors is a human donor with Susac syndrome.

The chain uses TRBV12-3 or TRBV12-4 and TRBJ2-5; no firm D call. The CDR3 covers 11 residues. Deletions cut 5 bases from V and 7 bases from J, with 8 bases between. CDR3 DNA: TGTGCCAGCAGTACCCATTGGACCCAGTACTTC. Its translation: CASSTHWTQYF.

The J gene is TRBJ1-3, the V gene TRBV20-1; TRBD1 is a possible D gene (5 bases). The V end lost 5 bases, the J end lost 1 base, and 12 bases lay between the germline ends. Germline V gene sequence: CDR1 DFQATT, CDR2 SNEGSKA (reference sequence). The length of the CDR3 is 14 residues. The CDR3 region has the DNA TGCAGTGCTCTCAGGGATTCGTCTGGAAACACCATATATTTT. Amino acids: CSALRDSSGNTIYF.

This chain links TRBV20-1 with TRBJ2-3; D is unresolved. The CDR3 has 12 residues. Germline V gives CDR1 DFQATT, CDR2 SNEGSKA (reference sequence). The chain's CDR3 is CCTVMLTDTQYF. DNA for the CDR3: TGCTGCACTGTAATGTTGACAGATACGCAGTATTTT.

The chain is built from TRBV6-5 and TRBJ1-2, with 8 bases fitting TRBD1. This CDR3 comprises 14 residues. Germline assignment: CDR1 MNHEY and CDR2 SVGAGI. V was pared by 2 bases and J by 8 bases, with 7 bases of the junction left unmatched. This CDR3 is CASSYLTGEVGYTF. Written as DNA, the CDR3 is TGTGCCAGCAGTTACCTGACAGGGGAGGTGGGCTACACCTTC.

The chain uses TRBV20-1 and TRBJ1-3; D gene uncertain. Deletions cut 0 bases from V and 2 bases from J, with 14 bases between. The CDR3 consists of 16 residues. CDR1 DFQATT and CDR2 SNEGSKA come from the germline V gene (reference sequence). The CDR3: CSARDAGGRTGNTIYF. CDR3 sequence (DNA): TGCAGTGCTAGAGATGCCGGAGGCCGAACTGGAAACACCATATATTTT.

The rearrangement links TRBV29-1 to TRBJ2-3; TRBD1 matches 8 bases. Germline trimming cut 3 bases from V and 3 bases from J; bases unmatched to any gene: 5. Germline CDR1 reads SQVTM; CDR2 reads ANQGSEA. The CDR3 length is 14 residues. This CDR3 reads CSVEDRVRTDTQYF. CDR3 in DNA: TGCAGCGTTGAGGACAGGGTGAGAACAGATACGCAGTATTTT.

The genes are TRBV30 and TRBJ1-3; no clear D. The CDR3 loop spans 15 amino acids. Germline lookup yields CDR1 GTSNPN and CDR2 SVGIG (reference sequence). V was pared by 1 base and J by 0 bases, with 10 bases between. CDR3 in DNA: TGTGCCTGGAGTGGGACCTTCTTCTCTGGAAACACCATATATTTT. This gives the protein CAWSGTFFSGNTIYF.

The V call is TRBV7-2, the J call TRBJ1-2; TRBD1 might be the D (5 bases). The germline gives CDR1 SGHTA, CDR2 FQGNSA. Trimming cost V 4 bases and J 4 bases, with 16 bases left between them. The CDR3 runs 15 residues. CDR3 bases: TGTGCCAGCAGCTACCATGACAGAGGAGTCTATGGCTACACCTTC. It translates to CASSYHDRGVYGYTF.

The chain uses TRBV11-3 and TRBJ1-4; 7 bases align to TRBD1. Trimming at V came to 1 base and at J to 12 bases, leaving 14 bases not matched to a gene. The CDR3 loop spans 16 amino acids. Germline V gene data show CDR1 as SGHNT and CDR2 as YENEEA. CDR3 loop: CASSLVAGGIAQQLFF. The CDR3 coding sequence is TGTGCCAGCAGCTTAGTGGCAGGGGGAATCGCCCAGCAACTGTTTTTT.

J is TRBJ2-7 and V is TRBV3-1; unclear D gene. The CDR3 totals 13 residues. Germline V gene sequence: CDR1 LGHDT, CDR2 YNNKEL (reference sequence). V was cut by 1 base and J by 4 bases, with 8 bases left in between. CDR3 loop: CASSQGSGYEQYF. The DNA for the CDR3 is TGTGCCAGCAGCCAAGGGTCAGGTTACGAGCAGTACTTC.

This chain uses TRBV2 with TRBJ2-6, with D perhaps matching TRBD2 (5 bases). Trimming left V 10 bases short and J 2 bases short, with 15 bases between. Looked up from germline, CDR1 is SNHLY and CDR2 is FYNNEI. This CDR3 comprises 15 residues. CDR3 coding DNA: TGTGCCATCATGAGGGAAGCGGCTGGGGCCAACGTCCTGACTTTC. Translating gives CAIMREAAGANVLTF.

The chain employs TRBV5-8 and TRBJ1-5; tentative D call: TRBD1 (5 bases). The CDR3 is made up of 15 amino acids. Per germline, CDR1 SGHTS and CDR2 YDEGEE. Deletions cut 5 bases from V and 3 bases from J, with 15 bases between. The CDR3 nucleotides are TGTGCCAGCAGTTATTGGGACGGAAACAATCAGCCCCAGCATTTT. Translated: CASSYWDGNNQPQHF. Based on the CDR3 plus reference TRBV5-8 and TRBJ1-5, the full variable domain is EAGVTQSPTHLIKTRGQQATLRCSPISGHTSVYWYQQALGLGLQFLLWYDEGEERNRGNFPPRFSGRQFPNYSSELNVNALELEDSALYLCASSYWDGNNQPQHFGDGTRLSIL.

The rearrangement joins TRBV15 to TRBJ2-7; D is tentatively TRBD1 or TRBD2 (6 bases each). V was cut by 5 bases and J by 5 bases, with 16 bases left in between. This CDR3 spans 14 amino acids. Germline V CDR1 and CDR2: LNHNV, YYDKDF (reference sequence). The CDR3 reads CATSRGWGADEQYF. Here the CDR3 DNA reads TGTGCCACCAGCCGGGGTTGGGGGGCGGACGAGCAGTACTTC.

This sequence joins TRBV7-2 and TRBJ1-4, with no clear D. The CDR3 sequence is 13 residues long. Germline CDR1 SGHTA, CDR2 FQGNSA. V lost 7 bases to trimming and J lost 5 bases, with 11 bases between them. Here the CDR3 reads CASNHAFNEKLFF. CDR3 DNA: TGTGCCAGCAATCATGCTTTCAATGAAAAACTGTTTTTT.

The chain links TRBV30 to TRBJ2-1; TRBD1 is a possible D gene (5 bases). The germline V and J ends were trimmed by 3 bases and 2 bases, with 14 bases remaining between them. This CDR3 region has 15 residues. CDR1 and CDR2 (germline): GTSNPN, SVGIG (reference sequence). CDR3 residues: CAWRKAGKPYNEQFF. The CDR3 DNA reads as TGTGCCTGGAGGAAGGCAGGGAAGCCCTACAATGAGCAGTTCTTC.

The J gene is TRBJ2-2, the V gene TRBV19, with D perhaps being TRBD1 or TRBD2 (6 bases each). Germline lookup yields CDR1 LNHDA and CDR2 SQIVND (reference sequence). The length of the CDR3 is 18 residues. V was pared by 0 bases and J by 6 bases, with 20 bases between. The CDR3: CASSIDRGSLATSGELFF. CDR3 DNA: TGTGCCAGTAGTATAGATAGGGGGTCTCTAGCGACTTCCGGGGAGCTGTTTTTT. The whole variable domain, remainder taken from reference TRBV19 and TRBJ2-2, is DGGITQSPKYLFRKEGQNVTLSCEQNLNHDAMYWYRQDPGQGLRLIYYSQIVNDFQKGDIAEGYSVSREKKESFPLTVTSAQKNPTAFYLCASSIDRGSLATSGELFFGEGSRLTVL.

V gene TRBV14 combines with J gene TRBJ2-1; weak D call: TRBD2 (6 bases). CDR3 size: 18 residues. V was trimmed by 4 bases and J by 0 bases, leaving 19 bases between them. Per the germline V gene, CDR1 is SGHDN and CDR2 is FVKESK. The chain's CDR3 is CASSREERASSSYNEQFF. The CDR3 nucleotides are TGTGCCAGCAGCCGAGAGGAGCGGGCGTCGAGCTCCTACAATGAGCAGTTCTTC. Complete variable domain (other parts from reference TRBV14 and TRBJ2-1): EAGVTQFPSHSVIEKGQTVTLRCDPISGHDNLYWYRRVMGKEIKFLLHFVKESKQDESGMPNNRFLAERTGGTYSTLKVQPAELEDSGVYFCASSREERASSSYNEQFFGPGTRLTVL.

V gene TRBV7-3 combines with J gene TRBJ2-6, with no clear D. Germline V gene data show CDR1 as SGHTA and CDR2 as FQGTGA. There are 17 residues in the CDR3. Trimming pared 5 bases from V and 2 bases from J, leaving 16 bases between. The CDR3: CASSPKGRSAGANVLTF. CDR3 bases: TGTGCCAGCAGCCCCAAGGGCCGTAGTGCTGGGGCCAACGTCCTGACTTTC.

The rearrangement uses TRBV20-1 and TRBJ1-5, with a tentative D call TRBD1 (6 bases). Trimming took off 5 bases at V and 2 bases at J, with 13 bases between the two ends. Germline CDR1 and CDR2: DFQATT and SNEGSKA (reference sequence). The length of the CDR3 is 14 residues. The CDR3 DNA reads as TGCAGTGCTCAACCAGGGGATCGCAATCAGCCCCAGCATTTT. Its protein is CSAQPGDRNQPQHF.

V gene TRBV4-3 combines with J gene TRBJ2-4; D is unclear. V was shortened by 2 bases and J by 1 base, with 12 bases between the two germline ends. The CDR3 runs 16 residues. Germline values: CDR1 LGHNA, CDR2 YSLEER. CDR3 bases: TGCGCCAGCAGCCAAATCGGAAGGGTGGCCAAAAACATTCAGTACTTC. Translated, it gives CASSQIGRVAKNIQYF.

V gene TRBV7-2 combines with J gene TRBJ2-3, with 11 bases matching TRBD1. After removal of 4 bases from V and 6 bases from J, the junction contained 3 bases not matched to a gene. The germline gives CDR1 SGHTA, CDR2 FQGNSA. The CDR3 length is 14 residues. CDR3 amino acids: CASSWDRGMDTQYF. In DNA form, the CDR3 reads TGTGCCAGCAGCTGGGACAGGGGGATGGATACGCAGTATTTT.

This clonotype was observed a single time. The genes are TRBV20-1 and TRBJ1-5; 8 positions agree with TRBD1. Germline values: CDR1 DFQATT, CDR2 SNEGSKA (reference sequence). V shed 5 bases, J shed 3 bases, and the junction held 9 bases outside the gene matches. The CDR3 runs to 15 residues. CDR3 protein: CSAGGGQENNQPQHF. The CDR3 DNA sequence: TGCAGTGCTGGAGGGGGACAGGAAAACAATCAGCCCCAGCATTTT.

The genes are TRBV5-1 and TRBJ2-1; D is unclear. Germline-derived CDR1 and CDR2 are SGHRS and YFSETQ. V lost 7 bases to trimming and J lost 3 bases, with 5 bases between them. The CDR3 is 11 residues long. CDR3 amino acids: CASVNYNEQFF. CDR3 bases: TGCGCCAGCGTCAACTACAATGAGCAGTTCTTC.

The genes are TRBV3-1 and TRBJ2-7; D possibly uses TRBD1 or TRBD2 (5 bases each). Trimming pared 2 bases from V and 6 bases from J, leaving 11 bases between. This CDR3 region has 13 residues. CDR1 LGHDT and CDR2 YNNKEL come from the germline V gene (reference sequence). The CDR3 sequence is CASSQRGLTEQYF. CDR3 nucleotides: TGTGCCAGCAGCCAACGGGGCCTGACCGAGCAGTACTTC.

The genes are TRBV20-1 and TRBJ1-2, with 8 nucleotides matching TRBD1. The CDR3 runs to 12 residues. V trimming: 5 bases; J trimming: 6 bases; junction bases outside the gene matches: 5. CDR1 DFQATT and CDR2 SNEGSKA come from the germline V gene (reference sequence). CDR3 amino acids: CSAGQGRNGYTF. DNA of the CDR3: TGCAGTGCTGGACAGGGTCGGAATGGCTACACCTTC.

This sequence joins TRBV6-1 and TRBJ2-3; possible D gene TRBD2, 7 bases. This CDR3 contains 15 residues. Germline CDR1 MNHNS, CDR2 SASEGT. V lost 4 bases to trimming and J lost 3 bases, with 14 bases between them. The CDR3 nucleotides are TGTGCCAGCAGTGGGGGGGGGCTTTGGACAGATACGCAGTATTTT. Protein: CASSGGGLWTDTQYF.

The chain couples TRBV7-3 to TRBJ2-7; D gene unclear. The CDR3 totals 13 residues. Germline lookup yields CDR1 SGHTA and CDR2 FQGTGA. Trimming removed 2 bases at V and 3 bases at J, with 8 bases between. The CDR3 spells CASSLGVGYEQYF. The CDR3 DNA reads TGTGCCAGCAGCTTAGGGGTGGGCTACGAGCAGTACTTC.

V and J are TRBV7-2 and TRBJ2-7; 9 bases line up with TRBD1. The germline gives CDR1 SGHTA, CDR2 FQGNSA. This CDR3 spans 15 amino acids. After removal of 5 bases from V and 6 bases from J, the junction contained 11 bases not matched to a gene. CDR3 region: CASSASTVQGAEQYF. The DNA of the CDR3 is TGTGCCAGCAGCGCCAGCACAGTACAGGGGGCCGAGCAGTACTTC.